Below are 15 T cell receptor beta chains sequenced from a single sample in a study of blood T cells in healthy people across ages. Primed by a sample-barcoded 5' primer and a J-beta primer mix, a second PCR proceeded for about 7 to 12 cycles. TCRdb independently ran MiXCR on the 5' RACE reads; one entry per CDR3 protein. The repertoire includes 1.5 million to 2 million distinct CDR3 sequences, about 30% of them detected once, and more than 6% sits in the top ten. Sequenced sample: blood. The receptors were gathered from a woman aged 30 to 39 in good health.

This clonotype was counted once. V usage is TRBV14 and J usage is TRBJ2-1; D perhaps matches TRBD2 (6 bases). The CDR3 runs 14 residues. V gave up 3 bases and J gave up 4 bases, with 10 bases separating them. Germline CDR1 and CDR2: SGHDN and FVKESK. In DNA form, the CDR3 reads TGTGCCAGCAGCCAGATGGGACTGTACAATGAGCAGTTCTTC. Its translation: CASSQMGLYNEQFF.

In its sample, this clonotype was seen a few times. The V gene is TRBV5-1, the J gene TRBJ2-3, with 8 positions matching TRBD1. J was trimmed by 3 bases and V by 5 bases; bases with no gene match: 2. The CDR3 is made up of 13 amino acids. Germline CDR1 and CDR2: SGHRS and YFSETQ. CDR3 residues: CASRDRETDTQYF. CDR3 in DNA: TGCGCCAGCAGGGACAGGGAAACAGATACGCAGTATTTT.

There are many counts of this clonotype. The chain combines TRBV6-1 with TRBJ1-5; 7 bases align to TRBD1. Germline CDR1 and CDR2: MNHNS and SASEGT. This CDR3 is 15 amino acids long. Losses at the gene ends were 7 bases for V and 4 bases for J; bases not matched to a gene: 10. CDR3 protein: CASNPSTGENQPQHF. CDR3 in DNA: TGTGCCAGCAATCCATCTACAGGGGAAAATCAGCCCCAGCATTTT.

This clonotype was found many times. This rearrangement joins TRBV7-8 to TRBJ2-7; D possibly corresponds to TRBD1 (5 bases). V lost 1 base and J 3 bases, leaving 10 bases between the germline ends. The germline CDR1 and CDR2 sequences are SGHVS and FQNEAQ. CDR3 length: 14 residues. CDR3 loop: CASSLDIGDYEQYF. The DNA of the CDR3 is TGTGCCAGCAGCTTAGATATAGGGGACTACGAGCAGTACTTC.

V is TRBV14 and J is TRBJ2-2; D is ambiguous. V was pared by 4 bases and J by 7 bases, with 10 bases between. The germline gives CDR1 SGHDN, CDR2 FVKESK. There are 13 residues in the CDR3. This chain's CDR3 is CASSLLGVGELFF. The CDR3 bases are TGTGCCAGCAGCCTCTTAGGAGTCGGGGAGCTGTTTTTT.

Concerning this clonotype: Given a much more abundant clone one base away, this may be a read error. V and J are TRBV10-3 and TRBJ2-4, with 13 bases that match TRBD2. V lost 8 bases to trimming and J lost 13 bases; unmatched junction nucleotides: 17. The CDR3 is 16 residues long. Germline V gene sequence: CDR1 ENHRY, CDR2 SYGVKD. The CDR3 is CAISEGGLAGSEEQYF. The CDR3, as DNA: TGTGCCATCTCTGAGGGGGGACTAGCGGGATCAGAGGAGCAGTACTTC.

This clonotype occurred a few times. The chain has TRBV5-1 and TRBJ2-1; 12 bases map to TRBD1. Trimming at V came to 2 bases and at J to 8 bases, leaving 5 bases not matched to a gene. The CDR3 runs 15 residues. Per germline, CDR1 SGHRS and CDR2 YFSETQ. The CDR3 bases are TGCGCCAGCAGCTTTTCCGGGACAGGGGGCGATGAGCAGTTCTTC. Its translation: CASSFSGTGGDEQFF.

The rearrangement uses TRBV6-5 and TRBJ2-1; a weak D match, TRBD2 (7 bases). CDR3 length: 16 residues. Trimming cost V 1 base and J 3 bases, with 13 bases left between them. From germline, CDR1 is MNHEY and CDR2 SVGAGI. The CDR3 coding sequence is TGTGCCAGCAGTTACTTTTGGGGGGGCTACTACAATGAGCAGTTCTTC. Translating gives CASSYFWGGYYNEQFF.

The chain has TRBV28 and TRBJ2-3, with D perhaps TRBD1 (6 bases). The CDR3 has 12 residues. Germline V gene lookup returns CDR1 MDHEN and CDR2 SYDVKM. The ends were cut back, 4 bases at V and 10 bases at J, with 12 bases in the middle. The CDR3 DNA sequence: TGTGCCAGCAGTTCTACAGGGTTAGCGCAGTATTTT. Protein: CASSSTGLAQYF.

In nucleotides, the CDR3 is TGTGCCAGCAGCTTGGAAGGACAGGGTTACCACGAGCAGTACTTC. This sequence encodes CASSLEGQGYHEQYF. The chain combines TRBV5-6 with TRBJ2-7; 8 bases agree with TRBD1. CDR1 and CDR2 (germline): SGHDT, YYEEEE. V lost 0 bases to trimming and J lost 5 bases; unmatched junction nucleotides: 7. The CDR3 spans 15 residues. The entire variable domain, with the rest obtained from reference TRBV5-6 and TRBJ2-7, is as follows: DAGVTQSPTHLIKTRGQQVTLRCSPKSGHDTVSWYQQALGQGPQFIFQYYEEEERQRGNFPDRFSGHQFPNYSSELNVNALLLGDSALYLCASSLEGQGYHEQYFGPGTRLTVT.

The gene calls are TRBV11-2 and TRBJ2-7, with D hard to call. Germline values: CDR1 SGHAT, CDR2 FQNNGV. This CDR3 is 15 amino acids long. V lost 1 base, J lost 4 bases, and 14 bases lay in between. CDR3: CASSLGNLPPYEQYF. As DNA, the CDR3 is TGTGCCAGCAGCTTAGGAAATCTGCCCCCTTACGAGCAGTACTTC.

The chain joins TRBV12-3 or TRBV12-4 to TRBJ2-1, with TRBD1 matching 9 bases. After removal of 7 bases from V and 6 bases from J, the junction contained 10 bases not matched to a gene. The CDR3 runs 15 residues. Here the CDR3 reads CASNLQGALSNEQFF. CDR3 nucleotides: TGTGCCAGCAACCTACAGGGGGCGTTGAGCAATGAGCAGTTCTTC.

Remarks on this clonotype: A much bigger clone sits one base away, suggesting this may be a read error. V gene TRBV12-3 or TRBV12-4 combines with J gene TRBJ2-4; TRBD2 might be the D (5 bases). This CDR3 comprises 14 residues. V was shortened by 0 bases and J by 8 bases, with 11 bases between the two germline ends. CDR3 sequence (DNA): TGTGCCAGCAGTTTAGCAGCGGCTGGGGACATTCAGTACTTC. Translation: CASSLAAAGDIQYF.

In its sample, this clonotype was seen a few times. The CDR3 DNA sequence: TGTGCCAGCAGTTGGACAGGGGCTAACTATGGCTACACCTTC. Translation gives CASSWTGANYGYTF. This chain uses TRBV6-1 with TRBJ1-2, with 9 bases fitting TRBD1. With V trimmed by 5 bases and J by 0 bases, 1 base remained unmatched. Germline V CDR1 and CDR2: MNHNS, SASEGT. CDR3 length: 14 amino acids.

This clonotype was observed a few times. The junction differs from germline at one of its ends, possibly a read error. This sequence joins TRBV7-3 and TRBJ2-5; D is possibly TRBD1 or TRBD2 (5 bases each). Germline-derived CDR1 and CDR2 are SGHTA and FQGTGA. The CDR3 runs 18 residues. CDR3 amino acids: CASSSGPQRRAVWETQYF. Written as DNA, the CDR3 is TGTGCCAGCAGCTCGGGACCCCAGCGTCGGGCGGTTTGGGAGACTCAGTACTTC.